Following are 5 T cell receptor beta chains from one sample sequenced in a study of T cells in Graves' hyperthyroidism and ophthalmopathy. The source material, RNA transcripts, was used to amplify TCR beta CDR3 regions. Initially, a first-round RT-PCR of the TCR CDR3 employed the HTBI primer set. One entry per CDR3 protein, called by TCRdb with MiXCR from the multiplex PCR reads. The profile shows roughly 630,000 distinct CDR3 sequences, around a sixth of them singletons. The material sequenced was blood. The source is a woman in her twenties or thirties with Graves' hyperthyroidism.

This clonotype was observed many times. The J gene is TRBJ1-4, the V gene TRBV7-2, with 9 bases that match TRBD1. Per the germline V gene, CDR1 is SGHTA and CDR2 is FQGNSA. The J segment lost 7 bases and the V segment lost 6 bases, leaving 9 bases of the junction unmatched. This CDR3 is built from 15 residues. CDR3 coding DNA: TGTGCCAGCAGGCGATTTGGGACAGGGAGTGAAAAACTGTTTTTT. It specifies CASRRFGTGSEKLFF.

This sequence joins TRBV7-3 and TRBJ2-1; 11 nucleotides line up with TRBD2. CDR3 length equals 18 residues. In germline, CDR1 is SGHTA, CDR2 FQGTGA. Unmatched junction bases numbered 11, after V lost 2 bases and J lost 5 bases. CDR3 DNA: TGTGCCAGCAGCTTATCTAGCGGGAGGCCAGTCACAAACAATGAGCAGTTCTTC. It yields the protein CASSLSSGRPVTNNEQFF.

On this clonotype itself: One end of the junction varies from germline; a read error may be responsible. This chain links TRBV2 with TRBJ2-2, with a weak D call TRBD1 (6 bases). CDR1 is SNHLY, CDR2 FYNNEI, per germline. This CDR3 contains 15 residues. This CDR3 reads CASTGQITNTGEPFF. CDR3 sequence (DNA): TGTGCCAGCACTGGACAGATAACGAACACCGGGGAGCCGTTTTTT.

This clonotype has at least ten counts. As DNA, the CDR3 is TGTGCCAGCAGCTTTGCTCCGAACGAGCAGTACTTC. This sequence encodes CASSFAPNEQYF. This chain links TRBV13 with TRBJ2-7; no clear D. Trimming removed 3 bases from V and 5 bases from J, with 8 bases in between. There are 12 residues in the CDR3. In germline, CDR1 is PRHDT, CDR2 FYEKMQ (reference sequence).

This clonotype was picked up many times. The chain links TRBV11-2 to TRBJ1-1, with unresolved D. The V end was cut by 1 base, the J end by 3 bases, with 6 bases between. Looked up from germline, CDR1 is SGHAT and CDR2 is FQNNGV. The CDR3 is 13 residues long. CDR3 loop: CASSLARDTEAFF. In DNA, the CDR3 is TGTGCCAGCAGCTTAGCCCGGGACACTGAAGCTTTCTTT.